The present T cell receptor beta chain was sequenced within a study of blood T cell repertoires in COVID-19. As for the study in general: COVID-19 samples, acute and convalescent, were from the United States, Italy and Spain. PBMCs, B-cell-depleted T cells, or T cells provided the cDNA or gDNA that made up the material.

The germline V gene encodes CDR1 LGHDT and CDR2 YNNKEL (reference sequence). The CDR3 extends over 16 amino acids. V was pared by 2 bases and J by 2 bases, with 13 bases between. Clones were sequenced by immunoSEQ multiplex PCR, and TCRdb holds only the in-frame ones, with some missing. The profile shows hundreds of thousands of clones, around 87% of them singletons. This TCR was sampled from a woman aged 60-70 years with COVID-19, enrolled during active disease. Sequenced sample: peripheral blood. V gene TRBV3-1 (or the pseudogene TRBV3-2) combines with J gene TRBJ1-5; no definite D call. The CDR3 loop is CASSQSGHGGNQPQHF. CDR3 in DNA: TGTGCCAGCAGCCAATCAGGCCACGGGGGCAATCAGCCCCAGCATTTT.